The 11 T cell receptor beta chains in this list originate from one sample, sequenced in a study of cytotoxic CD8 clonotypes in ibrutinib-treated CLL. The assay was immunoSEQ multiplex PCR, and TCRdb's table has in-frame clones only and misses some. The sample lists tens of thousands of clones, approximately 68% occurring once. Sequenced here: PBMCs, sampled after 24 months of ibrutinib treatment. Receptor source: a human donor with chronic lymphocytic leukemia.

The rearrangement joins TRBV29-1 to TRBJ1-1, with TRBD1 matching over 9 bases. With V trimmed by 5 bases and J by 4 bases, 8 bases remained unmatched. There are 14 residues in the CDR3. CDR1 and CDR2 from the germline V gene are SQVTM and ANQGSEA. The CDR3 nucleotides read TGCAGCGTTAAGCCCCAACAGGGGGCCACTGAAGCTTTCTTT. It codes for CSVKPQQGATEAFF.

In this sample, this clone turned up a few times. The V and J genes are TRBV5-6 and TRBJ2-5; tentative D call: TRBD2 (5 bases). The CDR3 runs 18 residues. V was clipped by 0 bases and J by 0 bases, with 18 bases between them. The germline CDR1 and CDR2 sequences are SGHDT and YYEEEE. The CDR3 loop is CASSLAKRASGYQETQYF. In DNA form, the CDR3 reads TGTGCCAGCAGCTTGGCCAAGAGGGCCTCGGGGTACCAAGAGACCCAGTACTTC.

J is TRBJ1-2 and V is TRBV30; a possible D gene is TRBD1 (5 bases). Per the germline V gene, CDR1 is GTSNPN and CDR2 is SVGIG (reference sequence). Trimming cost V 2 bases and J 2 bases, with 9 bases left between them. The CDR3 consists of 13 residues. The CDR3 region has the DNA TGTGCCTGGAGTCCGGGACGGAACTATGGCTACACCTTC. Translating it yields CAWSPGRNYGYTF.

The chain joins TRBV5-6 to TRBJ1-2, with D possibly TRBD1 on 5 matching bases. Trimming took off 6 bases at V and 1 base at J, with 25 bases between the two ends. This CDR3 has 18 amino acids. The germline V gene encodes CDR1 SGHDT and CDR2 YYEEEE. CDR3 sequence: CASTVPYLPGRLNYGYTF. The DNA of the CDR3 is TGTGCCAGCACCGTACCGTACCTACCGGGACGCCTTAACTATGGCTACACCTTC.

The rearrangement uses TRBV7-8 and TRBJ2-1, with 8 bases matching TRBD2. J lost 4 bases, V lost 0 bases, and 11 bases had no gene match. The CDR3 runs to 18 residues. CDR1 SGHVS and CDR2 FQNEAQ come from the germline V gene. The CDR3 DNA follows: TGTGCCAGCAGCTTAGCCGGGCTAGCGGGCCACGGATACAATGAGCAGTTCTTC. Its protein product is CASSLAGLAGHGYNEQFF.

The chain couples TRBV2 to TRBJ1-1; no definite D call. The CDR3 covers 13 residues. Germline CDR1 and CDR2: SNHLY and FYNNEI. Trimming pared 3 bases from V and 11 bases from J, leaving 16 bases between. This CDR3 reads CASSEQEKGWAFF. CDR3 sequence (DNA): TGTGCCAGCAGTGAGCAGGAAAAGGGATGGGCTTTCTTT.

The sample holds a few counts of this clone. The chain links TRBV7-8 to TRBJ2-3, with 9 bases identical to TRBD2. Germline values: CDR1 SGHVS, CDR2 FQNEAQ. This CDR3 comprises 16 residues. V lost 5 bases, J lost 6 bases, and 12 bases stayed unmatched. Here the CDR3 reads CASSPLAGGARDTQYF. CDR3 in DNA: TGTGCCAGCAGCCCCCTGGCGGGGGGGGCTCGTGATACGCAGTATTTT.

The V gene is TRBV4-1, the J gene TRBJ2-7; 9 bases line up with TRBD1. The CDR3 is 20 amino acids. V shed 0 bases, J shed 9 bases, and the junction held 24 bases outside the gene matches. Germline CDR1 MGHRA, CDR2 YSYEKL. CDR3 protein: CASSQERGTGNGPSYEGQYF. In DNA form, the CDR3 reads TGCGCCAGCAGCCAAGAAAGGGGGACAGGGAATGGCCCTTCCTACGAAGGGCAGTACTTC.

This clone has only a few counts. The CDR3 nucleotides are TGTGCCAGCAGCGTAAACTCAGTCGGTGAAAAACTGTTTTTT. Translated: CASSVNSVGEKLFF. V and J are TRBV9 and TRBJ1-4; D ambiguous. V was cut by 1 base and J by 7 bases, with 11 bases left in between. The germline CDR1 and CDR2 sequences are SGDLS and YYNGEE. This CDR3 is 14 amino acids long.

The rearrangement joins TRBV10-1 to TRBJ1-3; D not certain. Germline CDR1 and CDR2: WNHNN and SYGVQD (reference sequence). Trimming cost V 4 bases and J 4 bases, with 11 bases left between them. CDR3 length equals 14 residues. As DNA, the CDR3 is TGCGCCAGCAGTGGGACGACTAAAGGAAACACCATATATTTT. This codes for CASSGTTKGNTIYF.

The chain couples TRBV5-6 to TRBJ1-4; TRBD1 matches 11 bases. Trimming removed 4 bases from V and 8 bases from J; junction bases left unmatched: 7. The germline gives CDR1 SGHDT, CDR2 YYEEEE. The CDR3 is 15 residues long. The CDR3, as DNA: TGTGCCAGCAGCGCGGACAGGGGGCGCCGGGAAAAACTGTTTTTT. As protein: CASSADRGRREKLFF.